The 22 T cell receptor beta chains presented below share a single source sample, sequenced in a study of T cells in Graves' hyperthyroidism and ophthalmopathy. Amplification of TCR beta CDR3 regions was performed using RNA transcripts as template. The HTBI primer set served for first-round RT-PCR of the TCR CDR3. TCRdb fed the multiplex PCR reads into MiXCR, producing one record per CDR3 protein. Of approximately 260,000 distinct CDR3 sequences in the sample, approximately 16% are singletons; the top ten hold over 30%. Sequencing was done on a sample of blood. These receptors came from a woman between 50 and 59 years old with Graves' hyperthyroidism that later progressed to Graves' ophthalmopathy.

This clonotype was seen ten or more times. The rearrangement joins TRBV7-3 to TRBJ2-1, with 7 bases identical to TRBD1. There are 15 residues in the CDR3. The germline V gene has CDR1 SGHTA and CDR2 FQGTGA. V shed 8 bases and J 0 bases; nucleotides not matched to a gene: 7. The chain's CDR3 is CASSVGTASYNEQFF. The CDR3 DNA reads TGTGCCAGCTCAGTCGGGACAGCCTCCTACAATGAGCAGTTCTTC.

Ten or more counts support this clonotype. The V gene is TRBV29-1, the J gene TRBJ2-7; 9 nucleotides match TRBD2. Unmatched junction bases numbered 3, after V lost 5 bases and J lost 1 base. CDR1 and CDR2 from the germline V gene are SQVTM and ANQGSEA. The CDR3 sequence is 13 residues long. The CDR3, as DNA: TGCAGCGTTCGGACTAGCGCGTCCTACGAGCAGTACTTC. Translation: CSVRTSASYEQYF.

This clonotype was observed many times. The rearrangement uses TRBV5-1 and TRBJ2-2; D is unresolved. The germline V and J ends were trimmed by 0 bases and 0 bases, with 6 bases remaining between them. Germline loops: CDR1 SGHRS, CDR2 YFSETQ. The CDR3 has 15 amino acids. The CDR3 protein is CASSLDAPNTGELFF. The DNA for the CDR3 is TGCGCCAGCAGCTTGGACGCCCCGAACACCGGGGAGCTGTTTTTT.

This clonotype was observed many times. V is TRBV3-1 and J is TRBJ1-2; D may be TRBD1 (5 bases). The germline V and J ends were trimmed by 0 bases and 4 bases, with 12 bases remaining between them. The CDR3 has 15 residues. CDR1 LGHDT and CDR2 YNNKEL come from the germline V gene (reference sequence). This CDR3 is CASSQEGRASYGYTF. The CDR3 DNA reads as TGTGCCAGCAGCCAAGAGGGCAGGGCCTCCTATGGCTACACCTTC.

Ten or more counts support this clonotype. The CDR3 sequence: CASSTMYENTEAFF. For the CDR3, the DNA is TGTGCCAGCTCAACAATGTACGAGAACACTGAAGCTTTCTTT. The J gene is TRBJ1-1, the V gene TRBV18; D remains ambiguous. Germline V gene data show CDR1 as KGHSH and CDR2 as LQKENI. The CDR3 is made up of 14 amino acids. Trimming took 5 bases from V and 1 from J, leaving 11 bases between them.

V and J are TRBV7-8 and TRBJ2-7; D might be TRBD2 (6 bases). The ends were cut back, 1 base at V and 3 bases at J, with 10 bases in the middle. Germline assignment: CDR1 SGHVS and CDR2 FQNEAQ. CDR3 length: 14 amino acids. The CDR3 bases are TGTGCCAGCAGCTTAGGGCGGGGTCGCTACGAGCAGTACTTC. This encodes CASSLGRGRYEQYF.

On this clonotype: Being one base from a much bigger clone, this may be a read error. The chain carries TRBV7-2 and TRBJ2-4; 7 bases fit TRBD2. Germline values: CDR1 SGHTA, CDR2 FQGNSA. This CDR3 spans 13 amino acids. With 3 bases clipped from V and 8 bases from J, the junction kept 4 bases outside the gene matches. The CDR3 spells CASSLTGRDIQYF. CDR3 nucleotides: TGTGCCAGCAGCTTGACTGGGAGGGACATTCAGTACTTC.

The table lists this clonotype with many counts. This sequence joins TRBV7-3 and TRBJ2-5; TRBD2 aligns across 7 bases. The germline gives CDR1 SGHTA, CDR2 FQGTGA. This CDR3 spans 15 amino acids. V lost 1 base to trimming and J lost 1 base; unmatched junction nucleotides: 3. The CDR3 sequence is CASSLMGGSQETQYF. The CDR3 nucleotides are TGTGCCAGCAGCTTAATGGGCGGGAGCCAAGAGACCCAGTACTTC.

The table lists this clonotype with many counts. The CDR3: CATARGSYNEQFF. The CDR3 region has the DNA TGTGCCACTGCCAGGGGGTCCTACAATGAGCAGTTCTTC. The chain uses TRBV27 and TRBJ2-1; 7 bases align to TRBD1. The CDR3 is 13 amino acids. With 10 bases clipped from V and 1 base from J, the junction kept 4 bases outside the gene matches. Germline CDR1 is MNHEY and CDR2 is SMNVEV (reference sequence).

This clonotype was detected many times. The chain recombines TRBV2 with TRBJ2-1; no firm D call. The V and J ends lost 6 bases and 5 bases respectively, with 5 bases between them. The CDR3 is made up of 11 amino acids. Germline V lookup: CDR1 SNHLY, CDR2 FYNNEI. The CDR3 loop is CASRVNNEQFF. CDR3 coding DNA: TGTGCCAGCAGGGTAAACAATGAGCAGTTCTTC.

The sample holds many counts of this clonotype. The genes are TRBV11-2 and TRBJ2-5, with D possibly matching TRBD2 (6 bases). This CDR3 region has 15 residues. From germline, CDR1 is SGHAT and CDR2 FQNNGV. V dropped 0 bases and J dropped 6 bases, with 14 bases sitting between them. The CDR3 spells CASSLDRGGQKTQYF. The DNA of the CDR3 is TGTGCCAGCAGCTTAGATCGGGGAGGCCAGAAGACCCAGTACTTC. Based on the CDR3 plus reference TRBV11-2 and TRBJ2-5, the full variable domain is EAGVAQSPRYKIIEKRQSVAFWCNPISGHATLYWYQQILGQGPKLLIQFQNNGVVDDSQLPKDRFSAERLKGVDSTLKIQPAKLEDSAVYLCASSLDRGGQKTQYFGPGTRLLVL.

This clonotype was counted ten times or more. The chain links TRBV5-1 to TRBJ2-1; D is possibly TRBD2 (5 bases). The V end lost 4 bases, the J end lost 0 bases, and 14 bases lay between the germline ends. From germline, CDR1 is SGHRS and CDR2 YFSETQ. The CDR3 contains 16 residues. Written as DNA, the CDR3 is TGCGCCAGCAGCCCCCCCGGGGTAAGCTCCTACAATGAGCAGTTCTTC. It codes for CASSPPGVSSYNEQFF.

This clonotype was counted at least ten times. J is TRBJ2-3 and V is TRBV27, with D hard to call. Looked up from germline, CDR1 is MNHEY and CDR2 is SMNVEV (reference sequence). This CDR3 spans 12 amino acids. V was pared by 5 bases and J by 7 bases, with 10 bases between. The CDR3 nucleotides are TGTGCCAGCAGTGCTCGCTGGAATACGCAGTATTTT. Its translation is CASSARWNTQYF.

This clonotype was detected many times. The chain joins TRBV20-1 to TRBJ2-5; 8 bases map to TRBD1. The CDR3 totals 16 residues. The trim removed 1 base at V and 4 bases at J, leaving 11 bases unmatched. The germline CDR1 and CDR2 sequences are DFQATT and SNEGSKA (reference sequence). The CDR3 reads CSARAQDRVKRETQYF. The CDR3 nucleotides are TGCAGTGCTAGAGCTCAGGACAGGGTCAAAAGAGAGACCCAGTACTTC.

This clonotype was recorded a few times. The chain joins TRBV5-5 to TRBJ1-4; D is undetermined. The CDR3 contains 12 residues. Trimming cost V 4 bases and J 6 bases, with 7 bases left between them. In germline, CDR1 is SGHKS, CDR2 YYEKEE (reference sequence). The CDR3 loop is CASSPGHEKLFF. CDR3 sequence (DNA): TGTGCCAGCAGCCCGGGCCATGAAAAACTGTTTTTT.

This rearrangement joins TRBV7-3 to TRBJ2-3; TRBD2 aligns across 11 bases. Germline-derived CDR1 and CDR2 are SGHTA and FQGTGA. With 4 bases clipped from V and 8 bases from J, the junction kept 8 bases outside the gene matches. CDR3 length: 15 amino acids. The CDR3 loop is CASSSGTSGTPTQYF. DNA of the CDR3: TGTGCCAGCAGCTCAGGGACTAGCGGAACCCCTACGCAGTATTTT.

This clonotype appeared many times. The rearrangement links TRBV5-1 to TRBJ2-3, with unresolved D. The CDR3 is 13 amino acids. The V gene lost 4 bases and the J gene lost 8 bases, with 14 bases spanning the gap. The germline V gene encodes CDR1 SGHRS and CDR2 YFSETQ. The CDR3 loop is CASSLDPAGTQYF. Written as DNA, the CDR3 is TGCGCCAGCAGCCTGGACCCCGCAGGTACGCAGTATTTT.

The chain recombines TRBV6-1 with TRBJ1-3, with 7 bases matching TRBD1. CDR3 length: 15 residues. The V gene's germline CDR1 is MNHNS and CDR2 SASEGT. The V segment lost 7 bases and the J segment 1 base; nucleotides outside the gene matches: 7. CDR3 loop: CASTRTGRSGNTIYF. CDR3 sequence (DNA): TGTGCCAGCACTAGGACAGGAAGATCTGGAAACACCATATATTTT.

This clonotype was seen ten or more times. The chain uses TRBV5-1 and TRBJ2-5; possibly TRBD1 or TRBD2 for D (5 bases each). Trimming left V 4 bases short and J 0 bases short, with 19 bases between. The CDR3 runs 17 residues. Germline V gene lookup returns CDR1 SGHRS and CDR2 YFSETQ. CDR3 sequence reads: CASSQGPGRTYQETQYF. The DNA for the CDR3 is TGCGCCAGCAGCCAGGGCCCGGGACGGACGTACCAAGAGACCCAGTACTTC.

This clonotype was detected many times. This chain uses TRBV5-1 with TRBJ2-7; D is possibly TRBD2 (6 bases). The V end was cut by 4 bases, the J end by 2 bases, with 10 bases between. Germline CDR1 SGHRS, CDR2 YFSETQ. CDR3 size: 13 residues. The CDR3 region is CASSLWRAYEQYF. The CDR3 coding sequence is TGCGCCAGCAGCCTGTGGAGGGCCTACGAGCAGTACTTC.

The V gene is TRBV20-1, the J gene TRBJ1-1, with TRBD1 matching over 7 bases. V lost 2 bases and J lost 6; bases outside the gene matches: 9. This CDR3 contains 14 residues. Germline V gene sequence: CDR1 DFQATT, CDR2 SNEGSKA (reference sequence). Written as DNA, the CDR3 is TGCAGTGCTAGACCGCGACAGGGAAACGCTGAAGCTTTCTTT. The encoded protein is CSARPRQGNAEAFF.

This clonotype appeared many times. This chain links TRBV30 with TRBJ2-2; D is uncertain. V lost 8 bases to trimming and J lost 7 bases, with 14 bases between them. The CDR3 spans 12 residues. From germline, CDR1 is GTSNPN and CDR2 SVGIG (reference sequence). CDR3 nucleotide sequence: TGTGCCGGAATGGGTAGACTCGGGGAGCTGTTTTTT. This encodes CAGMGRLGELFF.